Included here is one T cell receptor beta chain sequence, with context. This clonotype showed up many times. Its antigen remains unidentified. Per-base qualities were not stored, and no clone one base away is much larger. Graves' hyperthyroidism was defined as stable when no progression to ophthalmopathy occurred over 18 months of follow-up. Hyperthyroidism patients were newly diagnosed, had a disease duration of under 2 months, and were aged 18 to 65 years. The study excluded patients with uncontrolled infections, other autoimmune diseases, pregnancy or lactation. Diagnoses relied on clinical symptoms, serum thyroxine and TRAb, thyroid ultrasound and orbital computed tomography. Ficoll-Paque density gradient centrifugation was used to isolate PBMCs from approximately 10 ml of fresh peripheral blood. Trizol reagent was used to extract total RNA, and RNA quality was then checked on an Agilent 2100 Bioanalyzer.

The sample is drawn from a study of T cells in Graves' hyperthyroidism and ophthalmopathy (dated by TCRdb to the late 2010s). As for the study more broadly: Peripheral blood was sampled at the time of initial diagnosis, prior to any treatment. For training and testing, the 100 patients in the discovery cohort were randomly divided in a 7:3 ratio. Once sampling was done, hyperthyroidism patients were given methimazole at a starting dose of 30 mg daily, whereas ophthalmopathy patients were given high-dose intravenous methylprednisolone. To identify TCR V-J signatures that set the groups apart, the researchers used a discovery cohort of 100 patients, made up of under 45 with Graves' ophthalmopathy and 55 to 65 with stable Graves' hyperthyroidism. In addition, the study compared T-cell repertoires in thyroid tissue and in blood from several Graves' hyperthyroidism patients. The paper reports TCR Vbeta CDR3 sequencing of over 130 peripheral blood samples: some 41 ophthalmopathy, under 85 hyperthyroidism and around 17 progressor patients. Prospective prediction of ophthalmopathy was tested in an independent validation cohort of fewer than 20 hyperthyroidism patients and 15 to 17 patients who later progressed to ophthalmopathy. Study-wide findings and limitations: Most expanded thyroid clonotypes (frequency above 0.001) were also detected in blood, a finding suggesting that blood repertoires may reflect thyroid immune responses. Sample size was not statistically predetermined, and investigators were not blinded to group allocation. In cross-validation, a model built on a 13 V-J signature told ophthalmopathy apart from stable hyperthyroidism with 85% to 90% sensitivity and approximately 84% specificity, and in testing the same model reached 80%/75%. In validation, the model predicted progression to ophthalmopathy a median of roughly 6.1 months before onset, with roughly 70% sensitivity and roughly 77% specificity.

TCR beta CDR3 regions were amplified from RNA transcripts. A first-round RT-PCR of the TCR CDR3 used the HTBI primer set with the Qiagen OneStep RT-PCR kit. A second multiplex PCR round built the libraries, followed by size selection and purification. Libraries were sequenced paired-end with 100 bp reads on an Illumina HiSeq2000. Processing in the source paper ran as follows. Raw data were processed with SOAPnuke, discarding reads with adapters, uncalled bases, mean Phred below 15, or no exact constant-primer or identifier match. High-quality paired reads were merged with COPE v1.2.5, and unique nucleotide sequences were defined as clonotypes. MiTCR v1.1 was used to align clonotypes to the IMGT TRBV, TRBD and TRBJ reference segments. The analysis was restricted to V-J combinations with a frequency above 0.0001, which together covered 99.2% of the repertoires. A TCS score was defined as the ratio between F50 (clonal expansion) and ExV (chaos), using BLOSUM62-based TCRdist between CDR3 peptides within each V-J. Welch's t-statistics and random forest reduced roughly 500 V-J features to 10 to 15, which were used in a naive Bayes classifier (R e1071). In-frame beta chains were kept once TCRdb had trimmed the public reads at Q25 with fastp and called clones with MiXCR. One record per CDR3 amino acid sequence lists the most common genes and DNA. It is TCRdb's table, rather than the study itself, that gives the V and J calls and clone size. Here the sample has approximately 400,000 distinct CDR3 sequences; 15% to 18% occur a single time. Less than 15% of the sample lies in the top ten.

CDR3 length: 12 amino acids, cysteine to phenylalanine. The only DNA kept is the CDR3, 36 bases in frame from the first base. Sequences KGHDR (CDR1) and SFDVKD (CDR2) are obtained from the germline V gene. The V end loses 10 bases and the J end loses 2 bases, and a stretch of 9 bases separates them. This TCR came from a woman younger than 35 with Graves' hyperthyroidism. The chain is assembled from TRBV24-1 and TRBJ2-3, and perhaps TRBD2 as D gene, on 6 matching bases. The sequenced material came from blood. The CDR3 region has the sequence CATGTFTDTQYF. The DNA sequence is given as TGTGCCACAGGGACTTTCACAGATACGCAGTATTTT.